One sample yielded the 17 T cell receptor beta chains listed below, sequenced in a study of response to subunit inactivated influenza vaccine. TCRdb passed the RT-PCR reads through MiXCR, listing each CDR3 protein once. The repertoire holds 500,000 to 600,000 distinct CDR3 sequences, with 12% to 15% as singletons. The sequenced sample was PBMCs from blood, obtained approximately 12 days after vaccination. The receptor set was obtained from a man between 45 and 60 years old who received an inactivated influenza vaccine.

The chain is built from TRBV24-1 and TRBJ2-5; D is unclear. CDR1 and CDR2 (germline): KGHDR, SFDVKD. This CDR3 region has 16 residues. The V gene lost 3 bases and the J gene lost 0 bases, with 13 bases spanning the gap. The CDR3 reads CATSDHRGKYQETQYF. CDR3 DNA sequence: TGTGCCACCAGTGATCACCGCGGAAAGTACCAAGAGACCCAGTACTTC.

This chain joins TRBV29-1 and TRBJ2-1, with D perhaps TRBD2 (5 bases). Trimming took off 5 bases at V and 0 bases at J, with 17 bases between the two ends. Germline CDR1 reads SQVTM; CDR2 reads ANQGSEA. CDR3 length equals 16 residues. The CDR3 sequence: CSVQTPRATSYNEQFF. For the CDR3, the DNA is TGCAGCGTTCAAACCCCGAGGGCGACCTCCTACAATGAGCAGTTCTTC.

This clonotype came up many times. The CDR3 reads CASSSGQANQPQHF. CDR3 DNA sequence: TGTGCCAGCAGCTCGGGACAGGCGAATCAGCCCCAGCATTTT. The rearrangement uses TRBV7-2 and TRBJ1-5, with 8 nucleotides matching TRBD1. The CDR3 runs 14 residues. Trimming took 4 bases from V and 4 from J; bases not matched to a gene: 3. In germline, CDR1 is SGHTA, CDR2 FQGNSA.

This clonotype was detected only a few times. This chain connects TRBV12-3 or TRBV12-4 to TRBJ2-7; 13 bases fit TRBD2. The CDR3 loop spans 15 amino acids. V shed 5 bases and J 9 bases; nucleotides not matched to a gene: 10. The CDR3 region is CASSPRTSGRERQYF. CDR3 bases: TGTGCCAGCAGTCCACGGACTAGCGGGAGAGAGAGGCAGTACTTC.

The chain combines TRBV7-9 with TRBJ2-1, with a possible D match to TRBD1 (6 bases). Trimming removed 1 base from V and 10 bases from J, with 14 bases in between. This CDR3 is built from 14 residues. From germline, CDR1 is SEHNR and CDR2 FQNEAQ (reference sequence). CDR3 sequence reads: CASSLEPRTAEQFF. DNA of the CDR3: TGTGCCAGCAGCTTAGAACCCAGGACAGCCGAGCAGTTCTTC.

This clonotype showed up just a few times. The chain carries TRBV5-1 and TRBJ2-3; maybe TRBD2 (7 bases). V gave up 0 bases and J gave up 6 bases, with 14 bases separating them. CDR1 and CDR2 from the germline V gene are SGHRS and YFSETQ. The CDR3 length is 15 residues. The CDR3 DNA sequence: TGCGCCAGCAGCTTGGGCCAAAGGGGGGGCGATACGCAGTATTTT. This encodes CASSLGQRGGDTQYF.

The CDR3 sequence is CASSAMELALEQYF. DNA of the CDR3: TGTGCCAGCAGCGCTATGGAGCTAGCGCTCGAGCAGTACTTC. The rearrangement joins TRBV9 to TRBJ2-7, with a weak D call TRBD2 (6 bases). V dropped 3 bases and J dropped 6 bases, with 16 bases sitting between them. CDR3 length equals 14 residues. The V gene's germline CDR1 is SGDLS and CDR2 YYNGEE.

The chain employs TRBV7-8 and TRBJ2-2; D is ambiguous. The CDR3 consists of 16 residues. The V gene's germline CDR1 is SGHVS and CDR2 FQNEAQ. Trimming took off 5 bases at V and 2 bases at J, with 15 bases between the two ends. The CDR3 bases are TGTGCCAGCAGCACACACGCCAGATTCAACACCGGGGAGCTGTTTTTT. Translated: CASSTHARFNTGELFF.

The table lists this clonotype with a few counts. The chain joins TRBV12-3 or TRBV12-4 to TRBJ2-7; 7 positions match TRBD1. V trimming: 6 bases; J trimming: 0 bases; junction bases outside the gene matches: 11. The CDR3 consists of 16 residues. The chain's CDR3 is CASSNDRAHYSYEQYF. CDR3 DNA: TGTGCCAGCAGCAACGACAGGGCCCATTACTCCTACGAGCAGTACTTC.

This sequence joins TRBV18 and TRBJ2-1; possibly TRBD1 for D (5 bases). This CDR3 has 14 residues. Per the germline V gene, CDR1 is KGHSH and CDR2 is LQKENI. The germline V and J ends were trimmed by 6 bases and 8 bases, with 17 bases remaining between them. In DNA form, the CDR3 reads TGTGCCAGCTCCCTGGGCGAAGGGGCGTATGAGCAGTTCTTC. It specifies CASSLGEGAYEQFF.

This clonotype was seen only a few times. V usage is TRBV12-3 or TRBV12-4 and J usage is TRBJ2-3; 10 bases align to TRBD1. The CDR3 has 17 residues. J was trimmed by 0 bases and V by 3 bases; bases with no gene match: 6. The CDR3 DNA is TGTGCCAGCAGTTTTAGGACAGGGGGACCTAGCACAGATACGCAGTATTTT. This encodes CASSFRTGGPSTDTQYF.

V is TRBV11-2 and J is TRBJ2-7, with 8 bases identical to TRBD1. The germline CDR1 and CDR2 sequences are SGHAT and FQNNGV. The CDR3 loop spans 15 amino acids. Germline trimming cut 2 bases from V and 2 bases from J; bases unmatched to any gene: 5. CDR3 DNA sequence: TGTGCCAGCAGCTTACAACAGGGGGTTCCCTACGAGCAGTACTTC. Protein sequence: CASSLQQGVPYEQYF. The complete variable domain, with remaining parts taken from reference TRBV11-2 and TRBJ2-7, reads EAGVAQSPRYKIIEKRQSVAFWCNPISGHATLYWYQQILGQGPKLLIQFQNNGVVDDSQLPKDRFSAERLKGVDSTLKIQPAKLEDSAVYLCASSLQQGVPYEQYFGPGTRLTVT.

This clonotype was detected a few times. The chain carries TRBV20-1 and TRBJ2-7; D ambiguous. The CDR3 is 13 amino acids. CDR1 and CDR2 from the germline V gene are DFQATT and SNEGSKA (reference sequence). V lost 0 bases and J lost 7, with 13 bases in between. The CDR3 nucleotides are TGCAGTGCTAGAGATTGGACCCTATCGGAGCAGTACTTC. Translation gives CSARDWTLSEQYF.

This clonotype was detected a few times. Since no conserved phenylalanine or tryptophan closes the CDR3, a read error is the likely cause. It is unclear where the CDR3 begins or ends on the DNA, so no DNA is shown, and the CDR3 is as TCRdb lists it. The rearrangement uses TRBV28 and TRBJ2-5; TRBD2 is the table's D call, not checked against the DNA. Inclusive of both ends, the CDR3 amounts to 13 amino acids. Germline V gives CDR1 MDHEN, CDR2 SYDVKM. The CDR3 sequence: CASKRPGLAGPNL.

The J gene is TRBJ2-5, the V gene TRBV20-1; the match to TRBD2 covers 14 bases. Germline-derived CDR1 and CDR2 are DFQATT and SNEGSKA (reference sequence). This CDR3 spans 13 amino acids. CDR3 amino acids: CRGLAGVQETQYF. The CDR3 nucleotides read TGCAGGGGACTAGCGGGGGTACAAGAGACCCAGTACTTC.

The chain has TRBV6-1 and TRBJ2-4; 8 nucleotides line up with TRBD2. The CDR3 sequence is 16 residues long. The germline gives CDR1 MNHNS, CDR2 SASEGT. With 8 bases clipped from V and 9 bases from J, the junction kept 18 bases outside the gene matches. CDR3 sequence reads: CASAPPGGWANGIQYF. CDR3 DNA sequence: TGTGCCAGCGCCCCTCCGGGGGGGTGGGCAAACGGCATTCAGTACTTC.

A few counts support this clonotype. This chain connects TRBV5-6 to TRBJ2-7; D perhaps matches TRBD2 (5 bases). V lost 2 bases and J lost 0, with 15 bases in between. Per the germline V gene, CDR1 is SGHDT and CDR2 is YYEEEE. There are 16 residues in the CDR3. The CDR3 reads CASSFPGSLASYEQYF. For the CDR3, the DNA is TGTGCCAGCAGCTTTCCGGGGAGCCTAGCCTCCTACGAGCAGTACTTC.